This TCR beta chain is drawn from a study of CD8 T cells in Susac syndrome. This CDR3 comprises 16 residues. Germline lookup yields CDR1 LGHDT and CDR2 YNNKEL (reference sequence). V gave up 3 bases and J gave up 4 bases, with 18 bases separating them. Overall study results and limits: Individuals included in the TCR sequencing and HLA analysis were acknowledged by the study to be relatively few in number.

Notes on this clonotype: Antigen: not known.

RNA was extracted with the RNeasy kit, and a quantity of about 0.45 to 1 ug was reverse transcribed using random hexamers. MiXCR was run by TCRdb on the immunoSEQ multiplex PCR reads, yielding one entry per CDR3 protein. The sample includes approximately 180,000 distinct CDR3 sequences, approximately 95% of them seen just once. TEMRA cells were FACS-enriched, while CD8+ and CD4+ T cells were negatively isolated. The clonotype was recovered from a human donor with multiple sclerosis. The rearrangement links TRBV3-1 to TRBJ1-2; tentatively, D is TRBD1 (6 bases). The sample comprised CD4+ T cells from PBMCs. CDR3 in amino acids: CASSHGLGGLSYGYTF. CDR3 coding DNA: TGTGCCAGCAGCCATGGCCTCGGGGGGCTAAGCTATGGCTACACCTTC.